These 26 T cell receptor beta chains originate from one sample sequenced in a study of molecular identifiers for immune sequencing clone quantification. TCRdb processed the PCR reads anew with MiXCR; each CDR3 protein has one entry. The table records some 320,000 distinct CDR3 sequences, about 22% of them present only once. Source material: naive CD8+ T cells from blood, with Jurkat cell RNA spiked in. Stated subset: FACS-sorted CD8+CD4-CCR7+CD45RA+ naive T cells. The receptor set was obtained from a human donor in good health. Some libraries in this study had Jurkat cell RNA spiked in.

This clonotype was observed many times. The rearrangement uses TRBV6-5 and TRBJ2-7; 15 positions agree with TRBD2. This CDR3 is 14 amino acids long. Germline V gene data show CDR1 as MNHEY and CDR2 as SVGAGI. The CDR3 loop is CASKRTSGGDEQYF. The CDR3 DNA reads TGTGCTAGTAAGAGGACTAGCGGGGGGGACGAGCAGTACTTC.

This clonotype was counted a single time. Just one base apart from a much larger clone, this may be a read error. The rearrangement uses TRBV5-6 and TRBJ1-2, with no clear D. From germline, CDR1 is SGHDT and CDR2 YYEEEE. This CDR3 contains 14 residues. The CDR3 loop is CASIEENSNYGYNF. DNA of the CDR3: TGTGCCAGCATAGAAGAAAACTCTAACTATGGCTACAACTTC. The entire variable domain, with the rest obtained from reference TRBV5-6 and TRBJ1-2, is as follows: DAGVTQSPTHLIKTRGQQVTLRCSPKSGHDTVSWYQQALGQGPQFIFQYYEEEERQRGNFPDRFSGHQFPNYSSELNVNALLLGDSALYLCASIEENSNYGYNFGSGTRLTVV.

Here the CDR3 DNA reads TGCGCCAGCAGGACAGGGGGCCGGGATGAAAAACTGTTTTTT. It encodes CASRTGGRDEKLFF. This chain uses TRBV4-1 with TRBJ1-4; 10 bases map to TRBD1. The ends lost 6 bases at V and 6 bases at J; junction bases unmatched: 4. Per germline, CDR1 MGHRA and CDR2 YSYEKL. The CDR3 totals 14 residues.

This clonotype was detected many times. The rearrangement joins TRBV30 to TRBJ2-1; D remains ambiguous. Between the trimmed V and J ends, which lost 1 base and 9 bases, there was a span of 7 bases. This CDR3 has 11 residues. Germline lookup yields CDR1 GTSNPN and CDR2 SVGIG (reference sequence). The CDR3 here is CAWSAQPEQFF. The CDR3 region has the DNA TGTGCCTGGAGTGCTCAACCTGAGCAGTTCTTC.

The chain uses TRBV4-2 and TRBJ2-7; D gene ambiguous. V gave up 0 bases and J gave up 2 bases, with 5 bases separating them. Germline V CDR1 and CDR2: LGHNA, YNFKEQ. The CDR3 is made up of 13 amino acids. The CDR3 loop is CASSQDFAYEQYF. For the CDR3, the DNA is TGTGCCAGCAGCCAAGATTTCGCCTACGAGCAGTACTTC.

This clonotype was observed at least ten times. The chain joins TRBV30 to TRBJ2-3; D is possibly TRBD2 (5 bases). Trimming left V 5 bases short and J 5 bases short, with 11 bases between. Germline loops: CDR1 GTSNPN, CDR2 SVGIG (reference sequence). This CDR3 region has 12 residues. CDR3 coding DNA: TGTGCCTGGGCCACTAGGCTAGATACGCAGTATTTT. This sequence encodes CAWATRLDTQYF.

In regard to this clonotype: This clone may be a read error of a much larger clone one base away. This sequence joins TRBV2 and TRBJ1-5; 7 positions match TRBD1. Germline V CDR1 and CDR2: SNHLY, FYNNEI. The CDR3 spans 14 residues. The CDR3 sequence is CASSEGQSTQPQHF. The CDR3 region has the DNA TGTGCCAGCAGTGAGGGACAGAGCACTCAGCCCCAGCATTTT.

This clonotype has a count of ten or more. CDR3 protein: CATSAGGPGTEAFF. In nucleotides, the CDR3 is TGTGCCACCAGTGCGGGGGGGCCAGGCACTGAAGCTTTCTTT. This sequence joins TRBV24-1 and TRBJ1-1, with D maybe TRBD1 (6 bases). Germline V lookup: CDR1 KGHDR, CDR2 SFDVKD. This CDR3 comprises 14 residues. V shed 5 bases and J shed 4 bases, with 13 bases lying between them.

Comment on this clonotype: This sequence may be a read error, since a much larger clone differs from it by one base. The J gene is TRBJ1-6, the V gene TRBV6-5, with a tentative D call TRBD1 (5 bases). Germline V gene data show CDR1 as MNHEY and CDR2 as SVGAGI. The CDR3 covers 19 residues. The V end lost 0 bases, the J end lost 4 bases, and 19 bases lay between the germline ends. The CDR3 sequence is CASSYSGAGIGSYNSPLHF. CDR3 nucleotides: TGTGCCAGCAGTTACTCCGGGGCAGGGATAGGTAGTTATAATTCACCCCTCCACTTT.

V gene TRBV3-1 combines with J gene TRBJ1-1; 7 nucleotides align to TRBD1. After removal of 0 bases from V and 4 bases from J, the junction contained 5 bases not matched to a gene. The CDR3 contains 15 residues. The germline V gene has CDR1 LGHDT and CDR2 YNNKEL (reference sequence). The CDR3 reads CASSQDRAGGTEAFF. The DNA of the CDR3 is TGTGCCAGCAGCCAAGATCGAGCAGGGGGCACTGAAGCTTTCTTT.

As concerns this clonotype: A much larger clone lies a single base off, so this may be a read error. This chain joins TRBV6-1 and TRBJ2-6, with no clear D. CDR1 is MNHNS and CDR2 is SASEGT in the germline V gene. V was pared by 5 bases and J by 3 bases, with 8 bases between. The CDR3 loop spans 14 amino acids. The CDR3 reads CASSKALGANVLTF. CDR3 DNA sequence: TGTGCCAGCAGTAAGGCACTTGGGGCCAACGTCCTGACTTTC.

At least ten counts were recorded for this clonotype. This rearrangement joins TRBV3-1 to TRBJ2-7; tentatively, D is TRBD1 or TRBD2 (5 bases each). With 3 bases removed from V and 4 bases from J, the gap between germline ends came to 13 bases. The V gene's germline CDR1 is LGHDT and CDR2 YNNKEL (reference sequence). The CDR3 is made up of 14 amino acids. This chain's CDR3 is CASSHRDRRYEQYF. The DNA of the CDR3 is TGTGCCAGCAGCCACCGGGACCGTCGGTACGAGCAGTACTTC.

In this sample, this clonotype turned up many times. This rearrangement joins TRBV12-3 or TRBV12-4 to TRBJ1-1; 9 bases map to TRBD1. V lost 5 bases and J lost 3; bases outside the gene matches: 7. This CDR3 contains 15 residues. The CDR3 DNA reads TGTGCCAGCAGTCTACAGGGGGCTACTGACACTGAAGCTTTCTTT. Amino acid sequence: CASSLQGATDTEAFF.

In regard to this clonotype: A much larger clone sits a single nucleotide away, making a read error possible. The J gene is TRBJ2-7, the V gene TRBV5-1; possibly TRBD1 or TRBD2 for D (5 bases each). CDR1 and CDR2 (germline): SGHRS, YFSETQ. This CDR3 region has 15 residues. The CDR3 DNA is TGCGCCAGCGGCTTGGAAGCAGGGTCGGGGTACGAGCAGTACTTC. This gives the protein CASGLEAGSGYEQYF.

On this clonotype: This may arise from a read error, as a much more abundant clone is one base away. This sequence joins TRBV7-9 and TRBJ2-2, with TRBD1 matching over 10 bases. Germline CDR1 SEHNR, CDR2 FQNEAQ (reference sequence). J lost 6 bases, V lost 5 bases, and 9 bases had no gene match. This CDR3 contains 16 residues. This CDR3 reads CASSHPGQGSAGELFF. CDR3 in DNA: TGTGCCAGCAGCCATCCGGGACAGGGGTCAGCCGGGGAGCTGTTTTTT.

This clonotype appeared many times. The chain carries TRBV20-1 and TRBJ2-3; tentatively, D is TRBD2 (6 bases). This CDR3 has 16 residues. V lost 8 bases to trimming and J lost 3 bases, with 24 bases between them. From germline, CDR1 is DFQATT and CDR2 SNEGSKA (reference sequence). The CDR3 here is CSPIASVPGETDTQYF. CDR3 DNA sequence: TGCAGTCCCATCGCTAGCGTCCCGGGAGAAACAGATACGCAGTATTTT.

Here the CDR3 reads CASSHPQETQYF. Here the CDR3 DNA reads TGTGCCAGCAGCCACCCACAAGAGACCCAGTACTTC. This chain links TRBV12-3 or TRBV12-4 with TRBJ2-5, with D unresolved. V lost 6 bases to trimming and J lost 2 bases, with 7 bases between them. The CDR3 is made up of 12 amino acids.

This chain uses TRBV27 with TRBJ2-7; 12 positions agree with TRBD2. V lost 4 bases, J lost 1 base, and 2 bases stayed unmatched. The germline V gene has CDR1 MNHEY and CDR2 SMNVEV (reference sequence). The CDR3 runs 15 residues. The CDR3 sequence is CASSSTSGGSYEQYF. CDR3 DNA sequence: TGTGCCAGCAGTTCAACTAGCGGGGGGTCCTACGAGCAGTACTTC.

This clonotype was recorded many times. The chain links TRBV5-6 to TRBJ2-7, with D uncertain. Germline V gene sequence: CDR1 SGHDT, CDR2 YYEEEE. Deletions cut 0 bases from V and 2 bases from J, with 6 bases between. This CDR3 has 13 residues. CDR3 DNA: TGTGCCAGCAGCTTGGGAGTCCCCTACGAGCAGTACTTC. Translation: CASSLGVPYEQYF. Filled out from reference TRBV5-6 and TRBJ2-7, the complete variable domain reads DAGVTQSPTHLIKTRGQQVTLRCSPKSGHDTVSWYQQALGQGPQFIFQYYEEEERQRGNFPDRFSGHQFPNYSSELNVNALLLGDSALYLCASSLGVPYEQYFGPGTRLTVT.

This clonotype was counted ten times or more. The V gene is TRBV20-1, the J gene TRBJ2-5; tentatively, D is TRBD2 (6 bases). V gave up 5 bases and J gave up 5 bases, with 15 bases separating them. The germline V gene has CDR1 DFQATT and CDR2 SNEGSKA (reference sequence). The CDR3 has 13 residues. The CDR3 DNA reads TGCAGTGCTCGGGACTCGGGGTTTGAGACCCAGTACTTC. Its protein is CSARDSGFETQYF.

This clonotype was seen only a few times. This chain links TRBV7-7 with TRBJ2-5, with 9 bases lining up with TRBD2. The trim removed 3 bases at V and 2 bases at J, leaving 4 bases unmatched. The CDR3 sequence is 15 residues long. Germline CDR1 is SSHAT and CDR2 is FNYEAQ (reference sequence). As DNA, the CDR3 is TGTGCCAGCAGCTTGATAGCGGGGGTGCAAGAGACCCAGTACTTC. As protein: CASSLIAGVQETQYF.

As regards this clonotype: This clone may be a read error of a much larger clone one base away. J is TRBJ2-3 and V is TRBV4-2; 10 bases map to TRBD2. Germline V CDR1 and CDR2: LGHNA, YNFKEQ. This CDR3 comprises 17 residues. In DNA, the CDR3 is TGTGCCAGCAGCCAAGTTCCTAGCGGGAGTTTGGCAGATATGCAGTATTTT. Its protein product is CASSQVPSGSLADMQYF.

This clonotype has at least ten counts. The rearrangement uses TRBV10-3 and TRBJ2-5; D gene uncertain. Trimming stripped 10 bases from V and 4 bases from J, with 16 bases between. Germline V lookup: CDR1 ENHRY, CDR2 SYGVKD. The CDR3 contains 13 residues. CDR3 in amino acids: CATRIPLAETQYF. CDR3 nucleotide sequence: TGTGCCACGAGGATCCCTTTGGCAGAGACCCAGTACTTC.

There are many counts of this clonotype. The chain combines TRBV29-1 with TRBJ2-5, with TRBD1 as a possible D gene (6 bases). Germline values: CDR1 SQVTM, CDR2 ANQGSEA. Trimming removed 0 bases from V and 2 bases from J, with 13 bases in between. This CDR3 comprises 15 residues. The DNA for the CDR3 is TGCAGCGTTGAAGAAATGGGGGCAGGACAAGAGACCCAGTACTTC. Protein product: CSVEEMGAGQETQYF.

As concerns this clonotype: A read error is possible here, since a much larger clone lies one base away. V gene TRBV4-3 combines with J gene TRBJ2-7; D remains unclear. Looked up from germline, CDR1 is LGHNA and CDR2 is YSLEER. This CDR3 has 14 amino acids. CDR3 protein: CASSQLVRHYGQYF. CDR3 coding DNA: TGCGCCAGCAGCCAACTAGTTAGACACTACGGGCAGTACTTC.

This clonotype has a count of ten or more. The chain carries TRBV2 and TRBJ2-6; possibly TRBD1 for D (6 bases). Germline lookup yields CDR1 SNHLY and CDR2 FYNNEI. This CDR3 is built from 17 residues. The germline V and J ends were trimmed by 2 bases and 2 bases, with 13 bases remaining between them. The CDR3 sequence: CASSELTGYAGANVLTF. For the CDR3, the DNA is TGTGCCAGCAGTGAATTAACAGGGTATGCTGGGGCCAACGTCCTGACTTTC.